The 10 T cell receptor beta chains presented below share a single source sample, sequenced in a study of regulatory dendritic cells for organ transplantation. This table comes from immunoSEQ multiplex PCR, and its TCRdb copy is limited to in-frame clones, with some not included. The sample consists of some 40,000 clones, approximately 90% of them appearing once. Sample: naive CD8+ T cells from blood. Noted subset: CD45RA+ naive T cells. The receptor source for this set is a human donor in good health.

The V gene is TRBV27, the J gene TRBJ2-7; D might be TRBD1 or TRBD2, each matching 5 bases. The CDR3 is 15 amino acids. Germline-derived CDR1 and CDR2 are MNHEY and SMNVEV (reference sequence). Trimming cost V 2 bases and J 2 bases, with 13 bases left between them. The CDR3 coding sequence is TGTGCCAGCAGTTTACCGGGACGGACACCCTACGAGCAGTACTTC. Its translation is CASSLPGRTPYEQYF.

This sequence joins TRBV29-1 and TRBJ1-1; TRBD1 is a possible D gene (5 bases). Germline CDR1 is SQVTM and CDR2 is ANQGSEA. The germline V and J ends were trimmed by 7 bases and 8 bases, with 17 bases remaining between them. The CDR3 sequence is 12 residues long. The CDR3 here is CSGTERRDEAFF. The CDR3 DNA sequence: TGCAGCGGAACGGAAAGACGGGACGAAGCTTTCTTT. Based on the CDR3 plus reference TRBV29-1 and TRBJ1-1, the full variable domain is SAVISQKPSRDICQRGTSLTIQCQVDSQVTMMFWYRQQPGQSLTLIATANQGSEATYESGFVIDKFPISRPNLTFSTLTVSNMSPEDSSIYLCSGTERRDEAFFGQGTRLTVV.

This clone was found once. V usage is TRBV7-9 and J usage is TRBJ2-5; 7 bases map to TRBD1. Germline CDR1 is SEHNR and CDR2 is FQNEAQ (reference sequence). The ends lost 5 bases at V and 3 bases at J; junction bases unmatched: 15. This CDR3 is 17 amino acids long. The CDR3 DNA is TGTGCCAGCAGCCCGAGGGGACAGCCTCCCTCGGAAGAGACCCAGTACTTC. Its protein is CASSPRGQPPSEETQYF.

This CDR3 is CASSSESTGGVDGYTF. In DNA form, the CDR3 reads TGTGCCAGCAGTTCCGAATCGACAGGGGGCGTCGATGGCTACACCTTC. This sequence joins TRBV28 and TRBJ1-2, with 10 bases aligning to TRBD1. Germline CDR1 and CDR2: MDHEN and SYDVKM. V shed 4 bases, J shed 6 bases, and the junction held 11 bases outside the gene matches. The CDR3 covers 16 residues.

This chain joins TRBV7-9 and TRBJ2-6; the D gene is possibly TRBD2 (6 bases). Germline loops: CDR1 SEHNR, CDR2 FQNEAQ (reference sequence). The CDR3 has 18 residues. V was cut by 4 bases and J by 2 bases, with 18 bases left in between. The CDR3 loop is CASSSTTRDSAGANVLTF. CDR3 sequence (DNA): TGTGCCAGCAGCTCAACGACCCGGGACTCTGCTGGGGCCAACGTCCTGACTTTC. Using reference TRBV7-9 and TRBJ2-6 for the parts outside the CDR3, the full variable domain is DTGVSQNPRHKITKRGQNVTFRCDPISEHNRLYWYRQTLGQGPEFLTYFQNEAQLEKSRLLSDRFSAERPKGSFSTLEIQRTEQGDSAMYLCASSSTTRDSAGANVLTFGAGSRLTVL.

V is TRBV9 and J is TRBJ2-1; the D gene is possibly TRBD1 (5 bases). This CDR3 has 15 residues. Trimming removed 4 bases at V and 2 bases at J, with 13 bases between. Germline V gene data show CDR1 as SGDLS and CDR2 as YYNGEE. This chain's CDR3 is CASSPPDNAYNEQFF. The DNA for the CDR3 is TGTGCCAGCAGCCCCCCGGACAACGCCTACAATGAGCAGTTCTTC.

The V gene is TRBV4-3, the J gene TRBJ2-2; 7 nucleotides align to TRBD2. CDR1 is LGHNA, CDR2 YSLEER, per germline. V lost 0 bases, J lost 7 bases, and 11 bases stayed unmatched. The CDR3 runs 17 residues. DNA for the CDR3: TGCGCCAGCAGCCAAGATAGTTGGGGGGGTCTGAACGGGGAGCTGTTTTTT. It specifies CASSQDSWGGLNGELFF.

V and J are TRBV7-8 and TRBJ2-7; TRBD1 is a possible D gene (6 bases). The CDR3 extends over 14 amino acids. Per the germline V gene, CDR1 is SGHVS and CDR2 is FQNEAQ. The V end was cut by 5 bases, the J end by 3 bases, with 14 bases between. CDR3 amino acids: CASSPLRGGYEQYF. The CDR3 DNA sequence: TGTGCCAGCAGCCCTCTTAGAGGGGGCTACGAGCAGTACTTC.

The chain is built from TRBV9 and TRBJ2-1, with TRBD2 as a possible D gene (6 bases). This CDR3 is built from 15 residues. V lost 3 bases and J 4 bases, leaving 14 bases between the germline ends. Looked up from germline, CDR1 is SGDLS and CDR2 is YYNGEE. DNA for the CDR3: TGTGCCAGCAGCGCTTCCGGGACTTCTTACAATGAGCAGTTCTTC. This gives the protein CASSASGTSYNEQFF.

The chain recombines TRBV7-9 with TRBJ2-5; TRBD2 might be the D (5 bases). The germline gives CDR1 SEHNR, CDR2 FQNEAQ (reference sequence). Between the trimmed V and J ends, which lost 3 bases and 7 bases, there was a span of 9 bases. The CDR3 sequence is 12 residues long. For the CDR3, the DNA is TGTGCCAGCAGCTTTCCCGAGGGGACCCAGTACTTC. Amino acids: CASSFPEGTQYF.